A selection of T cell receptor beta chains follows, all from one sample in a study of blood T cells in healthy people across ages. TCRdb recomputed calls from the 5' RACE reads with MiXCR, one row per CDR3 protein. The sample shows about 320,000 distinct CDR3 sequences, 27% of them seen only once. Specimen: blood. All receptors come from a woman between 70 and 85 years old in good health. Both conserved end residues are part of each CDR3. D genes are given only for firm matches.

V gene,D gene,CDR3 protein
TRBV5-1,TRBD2,CVGSWGGDNEQFF
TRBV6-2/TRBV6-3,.,CASGRNEQFF
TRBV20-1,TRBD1,CSARGDRGFGYEQYF
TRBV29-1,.,CSVEGRTYGYTF
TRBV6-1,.,CASRPGTGENIQYF
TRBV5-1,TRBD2,CASSTPSGSSQETQYF
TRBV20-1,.,CSAESGDPTHNEQFF
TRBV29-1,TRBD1,CSVQTGKAEAFF
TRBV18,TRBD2,CASSPGLANSYNEQFF
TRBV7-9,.,CASRHESLAAGTQYF
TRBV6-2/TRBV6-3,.,CASSQGGTLEETQYF
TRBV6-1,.,CASTDRPRGTQYF
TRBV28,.,CASSSRRRVNEQYF
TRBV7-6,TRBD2,CASSPGNSGLGAGELFF
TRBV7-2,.,CASSLAGQGIGEKLFF
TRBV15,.,CATSRDRAAYEQYF
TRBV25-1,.,CASSEWASYSGQYF
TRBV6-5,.,CASSYSGVGQETQYF
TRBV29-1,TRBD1,CSVQQGARGTEAFF
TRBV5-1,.,CASSLSGIDYEQYF
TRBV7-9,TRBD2,CASSSFGAGGPHEQFF
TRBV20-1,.,CSAQAVLAKNIQYF
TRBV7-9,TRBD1,CASSRIPGQQETQYF
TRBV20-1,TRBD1,CSAGTGYYNEQFF
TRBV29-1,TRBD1,CSVEDPQGAHEQYF
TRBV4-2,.,CASSPLTGVGDNEQFF
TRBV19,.,CASSLSWTSNEKLFF
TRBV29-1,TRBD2,CSVEKSPAGVNEQFF
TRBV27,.,CASSLAPLGISYNSPLHF
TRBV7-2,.,CASSPLGVEAFF
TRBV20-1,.,CGGPVDTEAFF
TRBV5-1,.,CASSHLLGPTYEQYF
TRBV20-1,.,CSARDRLRGSSYEQYF
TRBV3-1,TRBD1,CASSQRTGSAGELFF
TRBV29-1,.,CSIDQVMGETQYF
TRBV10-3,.,CAISELYSENSPLHF
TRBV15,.,CATSRDATDTQYF
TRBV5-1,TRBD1,CASSPGQGWDGYTF
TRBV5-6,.,CASSFNWGTGELFF
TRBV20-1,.,CSAKPPGLGETQYF
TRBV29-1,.,CSVEGFEKLFF
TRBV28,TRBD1,CASGSSGGTNEKLFF
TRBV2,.,CASSPVPGPTGNEELFF
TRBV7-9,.,CASSLGGTEGVRNEQYF
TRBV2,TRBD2,CASRGLAGVDNEQFF
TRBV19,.,CASSIGPGGAFF
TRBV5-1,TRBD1,CASSAGDRGDTGELFF
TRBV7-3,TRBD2,CASSLIAGEGGTQYF